The sequence of this TCR beta chain was determined in a study of T-cell reconstitution after alpha-beta-depleted transplantation in children. Overall study findings and caveats: Alpha-beta T cells about two months after transplant reportedly derived from several hundred expanded graft clones.

CDR1 is DFQATT and CDR2 is SNEGSKA in the germline V gene (reference sequence). V was pared by 2 bases and J by 6 bases, with 13 bases of the junction left unmatched. There are 15 residues in the CDR3. Researchers prepared the TCRbeta library using unique molecular identifiers, the study reports. TCRdb redid the calling of the PCR reads with MiXCR, one entry per CDR3 protein. Of hundreds of thousands of distinct CDR3 sequences listed, about 25% are singletons. In the case of this clonotype: Its cognate antigen is unknown.

The rearrangement links TRBV20-1 to TRBJ2-7; 7 bases agree with TRBD2. The input for sequencing was PBMCs, taken before TCRalphabeta/CD19-depleted stem cell transplant. This receptor was identified in a girl aged 2-10 years with Fanconi anemia, due to receive a stem cell transplant. CDR3 nucleotide sequence: TGCAGTGCTAGAAGTCTAGCGGCGATGGGGGGCGAGCAGTACTTC. Protein: CSARSLAAMGGEQYF.